This T cell receptor (beta chain) came from a study of T cell changes during pregnancy in multiple sclerosis (dated by TCRdb to the late 2010s). With regard to the full study: Changes in the T cell repertoire over the course of pregnancy were examined in this study in women with multiple sclerosis.

The CDR3 contains 15 residues, cysteine and phenylalanine counted. The DNA shown is the 45-base CDR3, in frame from base 1. V gives up 0 bases and J gives up 5 bases, and the segment between their germline ends measures 14 bases. The germline V gene specifies SNHLY as CDR1 and FYNNEI as CDR2. A word on this clone: What this receptor recognizes is not known. Base quality data are lacking; no much larger clone is found one base away.

Library preparation was by the immunoSEQ multiplex PCR assay. TCRdb retrieved this table from immuneACCESS and kept in-frame rearrangements only. Not all clones are present; in checked studies, unresolved V genes account for under half, and no reason is known for the remainder. This sample is represented by about 38,000 clones; about nine tenths of them were singletons. Of the sample, 0.37% falls within the top ten clones. The rearrangement joined TRBV2 to TRBJ2-7, with a weak D call of TRBD1 (5 bases match). Sequencing was performed on CD4+ T cells from peripheral blood mononuclear cells, taken after pregnancy. The receptor comes from a female donor in good health, enrolled as a control in a pregnancy study. This receptor has the CDR3 CASSEAAAGLNEQYF. The DNA sequence follows: TGTGCCAGCAGTGAAGCTGCGGCAGGGTTGAACGAGCAGTACTTC.